The 14 T cell receptor beta chains in this list originate from one sample, sequenced in a study of shared T cell receptors in the human thymus. Data came from immunoSEQ multiplex PCR; TCRdb stores just in-frame clones and leaves some out. The sample has 550,000 to 800,000 clones, approximately 83% seen once. Another study also made use of these data, one on human thymus T cells.

The sample consisted of thymocytes. Receptor source: a girl under two years old with a congenital heart defect.

The chain employs TRBV5-6 and TRBJ1-5; tentatively, D is TRBD1 (5 bases). CDR1 is SGHDT, CDR2 YYEEEE, per germline. V shed 1 base and J shed 3 bases, with 8 bases lying between them. The CDR3 loop spans 14 amino acids. The CDR3 region has the DNA TGTGCCAGCAGCTTGAGGGGTCCCAATCAGCCCCAGCATTTT. Its translation is CASSLRGPNQPQHF.

The V call is TRBV5-1, the J call TRBJ1-5; TRBD1 might be the D (6 bases). V lost 0 bases, J lost 4 bases, and 17 bases lay in between. The CDR3 runs 17 residues. Looked up from germline, CDR1 is SGHRS and CDR2 is YFSETQ. CDR3 region: CASSLEAGGGQNQPQHF. The CDR3 region has the DNA TGCGCCAGCAGCTTGGAAGCGGGGGGAGGACAGAATCAGCCCCAGCATTTT.

The J gene is TRBJ2-1, the V gene TRBV19, with D tentatively TRBD2 (7 bases). V was pared by 3 bases and J by 5 bases, with 23 bases between. Germline V lookup: CDR1 LNHDA, CDR2 SQIVND (reference sequence). The CDR3 runs 18 residues. CDR3 sequence (DNA): TGTGCCAGTAGTATTAGCCCCCGGCTACGGGGGGCAAACAATGAGCAGTTCTTC. It encodes CASSISPRLRGANNEQFF.

This clone was picked up one time. CDR3 nucleotides: TGTGCCAGCAGGGGACAGGCGAACACTGAAGCTTTCTTT. Amino acid sequence: CASRGQANTEAFF. This chain joins TRBV6-1 and TRBJ1-1, with TRBD1 matching over 8 bases. Per the germline V gene, CDR1 is MNHNS and CDR2 is SASEGT. The CDR3 has 13 residues. J was trimmed by 1 base and V by 6 bases; bases with no gene match: 1.

The V call is TRBV2, the J call TRBJ1-6, with 8 bases fitting TRBD1. The CDR3 loop spans 14 amino acids. Germline CDR1 is SNHLY and CDR2 is FYNNEI. V trimming: 5 bases; J trimming: 10 bases; junction bases outside the gene matches: 7. CDR3 nucleotide sequence: TGTGCCAGCAGTCCCGGAAACAGGGGGTCACCCCTCCACTTT. Protein product: CASSPGNRGSPLHF.

Note on this clone: The sample contains more than one DNA sequence encoding this CDR3. V gene TRBV5-1 combines with J gene TRBJ1-1; the D gene is possibly TRBD1 (6 bases). CDR3 length: 13 residues. From germline, CDR1 is SGHRS and CDR2 YFSETQ. V lost 3 bases to trimming and J lost 1 base, with 7 bases between them. The CDR3 DNA is TGCGCCAGCAGCTCGGGACAGAACACTGAAGCTTTCTTT. The encoded protein is CASSSGQNTEAFF.

This clone has more than one count but fewer than ten. The rearrangement joins TRBV6-1 to TRBJ1-6; 10 bases agree with TRBD1. CDR3 size: 15 residues. Per germline, CDR1 MNHNS and CDR2 SASEGT. J was trimmed by 8 bases and V by 6 bases; bases with no gene match: 7. CDR3 residues: CASRRRQGADSPLHF. The CDR3 DNA reads TGTGCCAGCAGAAGAAGACAGGGGGCAGATTCACCCCTCCACTTT.

This chain uses TRBV6-5 with TRBJ1-3; TRBD1 matches 8 bases. In germline, CDR1 is MNHEY, CDR2 SVGAGI. V lost 9 bases, J lost 2 bases, and 9 bases stayed unmatched. This CDR3 comprises 15 residues. CDR3 in DNA: TGTGCCAGTACAAAAGGGGACAGGCCTGGAAACACCATATATTTT. It encodes CASTKGDRPGNTIYF.

The CDR3 loop reads CASSSWWGDTEAFF. The CDR3 nucleotides read TGTGCCAGCAGTTCCTGGTGGGGCGACACTGAAGCTTTCTTT. The chain carries TRBV6-1 and TRBJ1-1, with D perhaps TRBD1 (5 bases). Trimming stripped 5 bases from V and 3 bases from J, with 13 bases between. The CDR3 length is 14 residues. Germline V lookup: CDR1 MNHNS, CDR2 SASEGT.

The J gene is TRBJ1-2, the V gene TRBV6-1; 7 nucleotides agree with TRBD1. CDR1 and CDR2 (germline): MNHNS, SASEGT. CDR3 length: 12 residues. The V segment lost 6 bases and the J segment 4 bases; nucleotides outside the gene matches: 2. The CDR3 DNA is TGTGCCAGCAGGACAGGGCTCTATGGCTACACCTTC. Protein sequence: CASRTGLYGYTF.

The V and J genes are TRBV15 and TRBJ2-7; 7 bases fit TRBD1. Looked up from germline, CDR1 is LNHNV and CDR2 is YYDKDF (reference sequence). This CDR3 comprises 14 residues. The V segment lost 5 bases and the J segment 6 bases; nucleotides outside the gene matches: 10. CDR3 loop: CATSGEGGAIEQYF. The CDR3 bases are TGTGCCACCAGCGGGGAAGGGGGCGCGATCGAGCAGTACTTC.

Only one count was recorded for this clone. The chain joins TRBV4-1 to TRBJ1-3, with TRBD1 matching over 11 bases. Germline-derived CDR1 and CDR2 are MGHRA and YSYEKL. This CDR3 is 17 amino acids long. After removal of 4 bases from V and 9 bases from J, the junction contained 14 bases not matched to a gene. The CDR3 DNA reads TGCGCCAGCAGCCCGACACCACCCCGGGACAGGGGGTGCACCATATATTTT. Translated, it gives CASSPTPPRDRGCTIYF.

With regard to this clone: Its ends do not fully match the called genes, so a read error is possible. The chain has TRBV4-1 and TRBJ1-6; D possibly corresponds to TRBD1 (6 bases). The CDR3 spans 15 residues. Per the germline V gene, CDR1 is MGHRA and CDR2 is YSYEKL. CDR3 DNA sequence: TGCGCCAGCAGCCAAGATCGACAGGATAATTCCCCCCTCCCCTTT. Amino acid sequence: CASSQDRQDNSPLPF.

This chain joins TRBV14 and TRBJ1-6, with 8 bases lining up with TRBD1. Germline V gene lookup returns CDR1 SGHDN and CDR2 FVKESK. Unmatched junction bases numbered 5, after V lost 3 bases and J lost 4 bases. There are 16 residues in the CDR3. The CDR3 here is CASSHQGAKYNSPLHF. The CDR3 DNA is TGTGCCAGCAGCCACCAGGGGGCCAAGTATAATTCACCCCTCCACTTT.